This TCR beta chain stems from a study of T cell responses to AZD1222 COVID-19 vaccine. Study conclusions and caveats: Sampling captured repertoires only after the peak T cell response. White British donors predominated, females outnumbered males, and clonal diversity was possibly underestimated.

Germline V lookup: CDR1 SGHVS, CDR2 FQNEAQ. The CDR3 contains 14 residues. V shed 3 bases and J shed 3 bases, with 11 bases lying between them. As to this clone: Its antigen is currently unknown.

Libraries were prepared by immunoSEQ multiplex PCR; TCRdb keeps only in-frame clonotypes and omits some of them. In the table there are under 200,000 clones, roughly nine tenths of which are singletons. The sequenced sample was peripheral blood, obtained on day 0 of AZD1222 vaccination. This rearrangement joins TRBV7-8 to TRBJ1-2; D perhaps matches TRBD1 (5 bases). This TCR was recovered from an adult in good health. The CDR3 DNA reads as TGTGCCAGCAGCTTCGGGCCCAGGGACTATGGCTACACCTTC. This encodes CASSFGPRDYGYTF. Based on the CDR3 plus reference TRBV7-8 and TRBJ1-2, the full variable domain is GAGVSQSPRYKVAKRGQDVALRCDPISGHVSLFWYQQALGQGPEFLTYFQNEAQLDKSGLPSDRFFAERPEGSVSTLKIQRTQQEDSAVYLCASSFGPRDYGYTFGSGTRLTVV.